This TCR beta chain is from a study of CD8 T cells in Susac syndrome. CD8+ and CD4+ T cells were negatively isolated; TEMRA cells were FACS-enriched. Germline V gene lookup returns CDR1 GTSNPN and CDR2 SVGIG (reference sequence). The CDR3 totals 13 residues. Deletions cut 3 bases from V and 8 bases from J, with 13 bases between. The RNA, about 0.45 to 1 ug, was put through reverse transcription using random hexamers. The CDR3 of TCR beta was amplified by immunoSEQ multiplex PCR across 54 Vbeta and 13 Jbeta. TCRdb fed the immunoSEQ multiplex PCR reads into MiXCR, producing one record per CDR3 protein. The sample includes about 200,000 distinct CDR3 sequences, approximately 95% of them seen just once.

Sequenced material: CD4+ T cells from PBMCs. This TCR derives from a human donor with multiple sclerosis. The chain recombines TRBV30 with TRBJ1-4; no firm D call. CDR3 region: CAWRAGPKEKLFF. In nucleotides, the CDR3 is TGTGCCTGGAGGGCCGGGCCCAAGGAAAAACTGTTTTTT.